This paragraph reports one TCR beta chain. As yet, its antigen is unknown. Per sample, 100,000 or so TCR templates underwent assay. Some clones are missing from TCRdb's copy, which holds only in-frame ones; the method was immunoSEQ multiplex PCR. The top ten hold roughly 1.4% of the sample, which has about 110,000 clones, 80% to 95% seen once. CDR1 is KGHSH and CDR2 is LQKENI in the germline V gene. The CDR3 extends over 15 amino acids. With 6 bases removed from V and 5 bases from J, the gap between germline ends came to 17 bases. This sample was taken from a study of siplizumab effects on memory and regulatory T cells. Points from the study as a whole: Unstimulated subsets captured only a minor fraction of alloreactive clones. The study found that mappable alloreactive CD4+ clones averaged roughly 75% Treg-derived with siplizumab and approximately 27% in controls. Naive or memory phenotype was unassignable for roughly 75-96% of proliferating CD4+ or CD8+ clones.

This clonotype was sampled from a human donor in good health. This sequence joins TRBV18 and TRBJ1-3, with D unresolved. Sequencing was done on a sample of CD4+ T cells sorted from blood. The CDR3 sequence: CASSSPAGERNTIYF. CDR3 sequence (DNA): TGTGCCAGCTCCTCACCAGCGGGAGAAAGAAACACCATATATTTT.